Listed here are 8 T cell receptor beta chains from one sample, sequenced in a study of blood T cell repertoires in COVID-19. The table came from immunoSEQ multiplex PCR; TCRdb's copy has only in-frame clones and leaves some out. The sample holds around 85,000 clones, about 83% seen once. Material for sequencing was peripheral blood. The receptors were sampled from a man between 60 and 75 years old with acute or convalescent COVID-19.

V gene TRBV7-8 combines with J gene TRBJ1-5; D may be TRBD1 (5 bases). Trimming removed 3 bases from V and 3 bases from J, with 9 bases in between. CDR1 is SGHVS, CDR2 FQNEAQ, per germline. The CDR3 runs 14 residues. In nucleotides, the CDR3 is TGTGCCAGCAGCTTGGGGCGGCACAATCAGCCCCAGCATTTT. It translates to CASSLGRHNQPQHF.

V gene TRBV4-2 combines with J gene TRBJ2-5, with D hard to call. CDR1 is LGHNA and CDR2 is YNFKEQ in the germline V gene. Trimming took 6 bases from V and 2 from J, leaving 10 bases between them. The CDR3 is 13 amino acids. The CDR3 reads CASSKTLQETQYF. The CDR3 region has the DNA TGTGCCAGCAGTAAGACACTGCAAGAGACCCAGTACTTC.

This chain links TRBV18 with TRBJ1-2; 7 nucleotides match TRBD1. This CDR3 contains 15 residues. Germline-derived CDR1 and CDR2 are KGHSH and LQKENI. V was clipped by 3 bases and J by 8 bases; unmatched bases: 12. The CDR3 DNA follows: TGTGCCAGCTCACCGGGCGGCGTGACAGGGAAGGGCTACACCTTC. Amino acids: CASSPGGVTGKGYTF.

The CDR3 DNA reads TGTGCCAGCAGCTTGAATGCAGGGGGGCTCTCTGGAAACACCATATATTTT. Residues: CASSLNAGGLSGNTIYF. The V gene is TRBV5-4, the J gene TRBJ1-3, with TRBD1 identical over 7 bases. The J segment lost 0 bases and the V segment lost 1 base, leaving 7 bases of the junction unmatched. CDR3 length: 17 amino acids. CDR1 SGHNT and CDR2 YYREEE come from the germline V gene (reference sequence).

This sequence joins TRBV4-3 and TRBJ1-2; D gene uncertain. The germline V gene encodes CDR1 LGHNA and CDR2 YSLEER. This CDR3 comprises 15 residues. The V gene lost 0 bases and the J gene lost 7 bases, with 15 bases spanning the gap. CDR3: CASSQDRSTRLGYTF. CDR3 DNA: TGCGCCAGCAGCCAAGACAGGTCAACTCGTCTTGGCTACACCTTC.

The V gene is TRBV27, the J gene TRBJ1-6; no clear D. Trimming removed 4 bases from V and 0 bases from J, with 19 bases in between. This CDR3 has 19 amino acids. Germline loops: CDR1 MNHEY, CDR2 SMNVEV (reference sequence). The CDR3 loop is CASSSSPGRTSSYNSPLHF. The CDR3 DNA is TGTGCCAGCAGTTCAAGCCCAGGCCGAACAAGCTCCTATAATTCACCCCTCCACTTT.

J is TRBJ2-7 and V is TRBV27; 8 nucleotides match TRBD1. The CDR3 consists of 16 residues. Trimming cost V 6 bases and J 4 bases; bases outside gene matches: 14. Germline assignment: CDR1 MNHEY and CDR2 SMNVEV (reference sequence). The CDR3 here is CASRDGDRGDEYEQYF. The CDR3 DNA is TGTGCCAGCAGGGACGGCGACAGGGGAGATGAGTACGAGCAGTACTTC.

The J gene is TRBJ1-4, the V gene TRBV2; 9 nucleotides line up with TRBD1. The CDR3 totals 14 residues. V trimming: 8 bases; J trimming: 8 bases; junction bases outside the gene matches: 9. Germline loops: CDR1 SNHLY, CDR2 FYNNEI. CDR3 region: CASARGTGNEKLFF. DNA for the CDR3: TGTGCCAGCGCCCGAGGGACAGGGAACGAAAAACTGTTTTTT.